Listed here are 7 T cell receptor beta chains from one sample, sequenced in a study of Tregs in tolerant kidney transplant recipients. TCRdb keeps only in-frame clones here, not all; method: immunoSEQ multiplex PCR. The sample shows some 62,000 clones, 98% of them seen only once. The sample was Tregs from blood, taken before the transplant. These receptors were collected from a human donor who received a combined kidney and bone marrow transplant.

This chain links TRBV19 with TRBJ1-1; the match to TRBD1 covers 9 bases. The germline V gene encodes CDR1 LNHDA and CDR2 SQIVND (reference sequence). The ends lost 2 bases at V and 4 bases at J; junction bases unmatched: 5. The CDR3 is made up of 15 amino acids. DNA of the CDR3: TGTGCCAGTAGTATAACAGGGGGCTGGGGCACTGAAGCTTTCTTT. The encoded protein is CASSITGGWGTEAFF.

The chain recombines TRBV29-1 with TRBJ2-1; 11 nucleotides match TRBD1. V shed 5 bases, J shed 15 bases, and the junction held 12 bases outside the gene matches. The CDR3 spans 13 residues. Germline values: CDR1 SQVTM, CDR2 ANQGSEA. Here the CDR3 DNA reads TGCAGCGTTACCCCTGGGGGACAGGGGGACACGTTCTTC. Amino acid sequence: CSVTPGGQGDTFF.

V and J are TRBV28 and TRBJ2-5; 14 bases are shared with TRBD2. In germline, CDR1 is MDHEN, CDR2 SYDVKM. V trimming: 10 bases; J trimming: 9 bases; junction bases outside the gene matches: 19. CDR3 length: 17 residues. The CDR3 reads CATGVGPRTSGGQAQYF. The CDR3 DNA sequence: TGTGCCACCGGGGTCGGCCCTAGGACTAGCGGGGGGCAGGCCCAGTACTTC.

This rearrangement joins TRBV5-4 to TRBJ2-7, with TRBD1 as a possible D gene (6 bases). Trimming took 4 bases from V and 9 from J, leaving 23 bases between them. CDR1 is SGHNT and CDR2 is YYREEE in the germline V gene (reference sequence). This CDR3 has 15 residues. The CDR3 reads CASSEGGVGIGGQYF. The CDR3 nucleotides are TGTGCCAGCAGCGAAGGGGGAGTCGGTATTGGCGGGCAGTACTTC.

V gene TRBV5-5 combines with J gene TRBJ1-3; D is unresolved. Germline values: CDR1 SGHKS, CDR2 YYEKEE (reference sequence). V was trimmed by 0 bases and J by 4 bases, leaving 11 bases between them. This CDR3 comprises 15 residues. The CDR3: CASSLAFISGNTIYF. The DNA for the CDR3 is TGTGCCAGCAGCTTGGCCTTTATCTCCGGAAACACCATATATTTT.

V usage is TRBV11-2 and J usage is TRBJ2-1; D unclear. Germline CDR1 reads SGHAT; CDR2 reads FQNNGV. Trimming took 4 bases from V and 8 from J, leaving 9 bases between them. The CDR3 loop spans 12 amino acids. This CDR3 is CASSSAGYEQFF. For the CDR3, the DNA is TGTGCCAGCAGCTCCGCCGGGTATGAGCAGTTCTTC.

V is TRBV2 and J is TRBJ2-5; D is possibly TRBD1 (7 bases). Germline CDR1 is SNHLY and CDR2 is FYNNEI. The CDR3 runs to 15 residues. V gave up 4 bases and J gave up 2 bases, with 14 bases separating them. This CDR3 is CASSGGATGQETQYF. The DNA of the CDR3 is TGTGCCAGCAGTGGGGGGGCGACAGGGCAAGAGACCCAGTACTTC.